The 17 T cell receptor beta chains reported below all come from one sample, sequenced in a study of a mutant IDH1 vaccine in newly diagnosed glioma. Time point in this sample: week 5, during vaccination. Topical imiquimod was applied with each vaccine dose, which held 300 ug of mutant IDH1 20-mer peptide. No antigen is known for these receptors. Sequencing used immunoSEQ multiplex PCR; TCRdb keeps in-frame clones, though not all of them. Seen here are 30,000 to 35,000 clones, about four fifths observed once, and the top ten hold 24%. Sequences were derived from PBMCs, sampled from a glioma patient whose treatment included an IDH1 peptide vaccine. The receptors shown here come from a young man with glioma.

The chain carries TRBV6-5 and TRBJ2-1; D might be TRBD1 (5 bases). Germline V gene sequence: CDR1 MNHEY, CDR2 SVGAGI. This CDR3 has 13 amino acids. Deletions cut 6 bases from V and 4 bases from J, with 10 bases between. As DNA, the CDR3 is TGTGCCAGCAGGACAGAGAATTACAATGAGCAGTTCTTC. It codes for CASRTENYNEQFF.

The V call is TRBV7-3, the J call TRBJ2-7; possible D gene TRBD2, 5 bases. V was clipped by 0 bases and J by 7 bases, with 7 bases between them. CDR3 length: 12 residues. CDR1 SGHTA and CDR2 FQGTGA come from the germline V gene. The CDR3 loop reads CASSLTRGEQYF. CDR3 bases: TGTGCCAGCAGCTTAACACGAGGGGAGCAGTACTTC.

The chain joins TRBV2 to TRBJ2-5; a weak D match, TRBD1 (5 bases). Germline assignment: CDR1 SNHLY and CDR2 FYNNEI. Trimming stripped 6 bases from V and 2 bases from J, with 13 bases between. This CDR3 spans 14 amino acids. CDR3 DNA: TGTGCCAGCAGCGCAATACAGGTTCAAGAGACCCAGTACTTC. Translation: CASSAIQVQETQYF.

This clone appeared once. This rearrangement joins TRBV6-6 to TRBJ2-7; 9 bases are a match to TRBD1. The V gene end was trimmed by 0 bases and the J gene end by 4 bases; junction bases not matched to a gene: 4. The CDR3 totals 15 residues. CDR1 is MNHNY and CDR2 is SVGAGI in the germline V gene (reference sequence). The CDR3 nucleotides read TGTGCCAGCAGTTACTCTCCGGGACAGGGTTACGAGCAGTACTTC. It codes for CASSYSPGQGYEQYF.

The rearrangement joins TRBV30 to TRBJ1-5, with D possibly TRBD1 on 6 matching bases. CDR3 length: 13 residues. Germline assignment: CDR1 GTSNPN and CDR2 SVGIG (reference sequence). The ends were cut back, 2 bases at V and 7 bases at J, with 12 bases in the middle. This CDR3 is CAWSQTGGQPQHF. The CDR3 bases are TGTGCCTGGAGTCAAACGGGGGGCCAGCCCCAGCATTTT. Full variable domain (missing parts from reference TRBV30 and TRBJ1-5): SQTIHQWPATLVQPVGSPLSLECTVEGTSNPNLYWYRQAAGRGLQLLFYSVGIGQISSEVPQNLSASRPQDRQFILSSKKLLLSDSGFYLCAWSQTGGQPQHFGDGTRLSIL.

This sequence joins TRBV2 and TRBJ2-3; the D is unclear. CDR1 and CDR2 from the germline V gene are SNHLY and FYNNEI. V was trimmed by 6 bases and J by 4 bases, leaving 14 bases between them. The CDR3 covers 14 residues. For the CDR3, the DNA is TGTGCCAGCAGCGGCCCCGGTGGTTCAGATACGCAGTATTTT. Protein product: CASSGPGGSDTQYF. The full variable domain, completed using reference TRBV2 and TRBJ2-3, is EPEVTQTPSHQVTQMGQEVILRCVPISNHLYFYWYRQILGQKVEFLVSFYNNEISEKSEIFDDQFSVERPDGSNFTLKIRSTKLEDSAMYFCASSGPGGSDTQYFGPGTRLTVL.

V is TRBV29-1 and J is TRBJ2-6; D is unclear. The CDR3 has 13 residues. Germline assignment: CDR1 SQVTM and CDR2 ANQGSEA. The V and J ends lost 5 bases and 0 bases respectively, with 5 bases between them. As DNA, the CDR3 is TGCAGCGTTACCGTCTCTGGGGCCAACGTCCTGACTTTC. It specifies CSVTVSGANVLTF.

Only a few counts were recorded for this clone. The J gene is TRBJ1-4, the V gene TRBV10-3; no clear D. V was shortened by 0 bases and J by 0 bases, with 5 bases between the two germline ends. Germline V CDR1 and CDR2: ENHRY, SYGVKD. This CDR3 contains 15 residues. CDR3 sequence: CAISESEATNEKLFF. CDR3 nucleotide sequence: TGTGCCATCAGTGAGTCCGAGGCAACTAATGAAAAACTGTTTTTT.

The chain carries TRBV15 and TRBJ2-2; D is perhaps TRBD1 (6 bases). The CDR3 loop spans 21 amino acids. The germline V gene has CDR1 LNHNV and CDR2 YYDKDF (reference sequence). Deletions cut 0 bases from V and 2 bases from J, with 25 bases between. The CDR3: CATSREHKTYRDTVNTGELFF. CDR3 sequence (DNA): TGTGCCACCAGCAGAGAACACAAAACATACCGGGACACTGTAAACACCGGGGAGCTGTTTTTT.

The chain combines TRBV28 with TRBJ1-5; the D gene is possibly TRBD1 (5 bases). The ends were cut back, 1 base at V and 11 bases at J, with 15 bases in the middle. The CDR3 runs to 14 residues. The germline V gene encodes CDR1 MDHEN and CDR2 SYDVKM. The CDR3, as DNA: TGTGCCAGCAGTTTATCAGGGCCAGCAAGGGCCCAGCATTTT. This encodes CASSLSGPARAQHF.

The chain recombines TRBV9 with TRBJ1-3, with 9 bases identical to TRBD1. Germline V gives CDR1 SGDLS, CDR2 YYNGEE. The J segment lost 2 bases and the V segment lost 5 bases, leaving 5 bases of the junction unmatched. The CDR3 spans 15 residues. CDR3 DNA: TGTGCCAGCAGTCCGACAGGGGGAACTGGAAACACCATATATTTT. This codes for CASSPTGGTGNTIYF.

The CDR3: CASSSPSGLSSYNEQFF. The CDR3 DNA reads as TGTGCCAGCAGCTCCCCCTCGGGGCTAAGCTCCTACAATGAGCAGTTCTTC. This chain joins TRBV2 and TRBJ2-1, with D perhaps given as TRBD1 or TRBD2 (5 bases each). The CDR3 totals 17 residues. Germline V lookup: CDR1 SNHLY, CDR2 FYNNEI. Trimming cost V 6 bases and J 0 bases, with 18 bases left between them.

V usage is TRBV18 and J usage is TRBJ1-3; 8 bases map to TRBD1. V dropped 5 bases and J dropped 5; count of bases not matched to a gene: 8. CDR1 is KGHSH and CDR2 is LQKENI in the germline V gene. The CDR3 length is 15 residues. The CDR3 DNA follows: TGTGCCAGCTCAACGGACAGGGCAGTACGAAACACCATATATTTT. Translating gives CASSTDRAVRNTIYF. The full variable domain, in which reference TRBV18 and TRBJ1-3 provide the parts outside the CDR3, is NAGVMQNPRHLVRRRGQEARLRCSPMKGHSHVYWYRQLPEEGLKFMVYLQKENIIDESGMPKERFSAEFPKEGPSILRIQQVVRGDSAAYFCASSTDRAVRNTIYFGEGSWLTVV.

The V and J genes are TRBV7-2 and TRBJ2-3; D might be TRBD1 or TRBD2, each matching 5 bases. Trimming removed 5 bases from V and 6 bases from J, with 12 bases in between. CDR1 is SGHTA, CDR2 FQGNSA, per germline. There are 13 residues in the CDR3. The CDR3 loop is CASSGTRVDTQYF. CDR3 nucleotide sequence: TGTGCCAGCAGCGGGACCCGTGTTGATACGCAGTATTTT.

A few counts support this clone. The V and J genes are TRBV9 and TRBJ1-1; D not certain. This CDR3 spans 15 amino acids. Trimming pared 4 bases from V and 1 base from J, leaving 14 bases between. CDR1 SGDLS and CDR2 YYNGEE come from the germline V gene. CDR3 residues: CASSPLVLSNTEAFF. CDR3 DNA: TGTGCCAGCAGCCCGCTTGTACTCTCGAACACTGAAGCTTTCTTT.

The V gene is TRBV27, the J gene TRBJ1-1; 8 positions match TRBD1. Unmatched junction bases numbered 4, after V lost 6 bases and J lost 4 bases. Germline V gene data show CDR1 as MNHEY and CDR2 as SMNVEV (reference sequence). This CDR3 is built from 13 residues. The chain's CDR3 is CASRITGGTEAFF. In DNA form, the CDR3 reads TGTGCCAGCAGGATAACAGGGGGCACTGAAGCTTTCTTT.

The chain has TRBV4-3 and TRBJ1-2; TRBD1 matches 9 bases. The ends lost 2 bases at V and 5 bases at J; junction bases unmatched: 6. Germline values: CDR1 LGHNA, CDR2 YSLEER. CDR3 size: 15 residues. CDR3 sequence: CASSQTPTGGYGYTF. The CDR3 bases are TGCGCCAGCAGCCAAACGCCGACAGGGGGTTATGGCTACACCTTC.